This T cell receptor (beta chain) emerged from a study of blood T cell repertoires in COVID-19. A Seattle source enrolled patients during active infection and followed them longitudinally. The CDR3 loop spans 15 amino acids. J lost 3 bases, V lost 0 bases, and 2 bases had no gene match. CDR1 GTSNPN and CDR2 SVGIG come from the germline V gene (reference sequence). Data came from immunoSEQ multiplex PCR; TCRdb stores just in-frame clones and leaves some out. The top ten clones hold 22% of a sample with 55,000 to 70,000 clones, approximately 90% of them seen once. This sequence originates from a woman over 75 with COVID-19, enrolled during active disease. The chain carries TRBV30 and TRBJ2-5, with TRBD2 identical over 12 bases. Sequenced material: peripheral blood. The CDR3, as DNA: TGTGCCTGGAGTGTTTGGACTAGCGGGAAAGAGACCCAGTACTTC. Its translation: CAWSVWTSGKETQYF.